This TCR beta chain was observed in a study of blood T cell repertoires in COVID-19. Study details: Sites across the United States, Italy and Spain contributed samples from acute and convalescent COVID-19. T cells, B-cell-depleted T cells, or PBMCs supplied cDNA or gDNA.

Per the original data handling: From reference gene primer amplification, estimates of nucleated cell counts were derived. The data were produced by immunoSEQ multiplex PCR, yet TCRdb's version contains in-frame clones alone and is incomplete. The V and J calls and clone size were taken over from that table, and D and trimming were inferred from the DNA. Among 110,000 or so clones listed, approximately 90% were seen once. CDR1 is SGHNT and CDR2 is YENEEA in the germline V gene. V lost 5 bases and J lost 1, with 11 bases in between. This CDR3 is built from 14 residues. The chain has TRBV11-3 and TRBJ1-1; the D is unclear. The clonotype originates from a woman aged 50 to 60 with acute or convalescent COVID-19. Source material: peripheral blood. The CDR3 coding sequence is TGTGCCAGCAGCCCCGAGCCGGGGAACACTGAAGCTTTCTTT. This translates into CASSPEPGNTEAFF. The variable domain in full, with the rest retrieved from reference TRBV11-3 and TRBJ1-1, is EAGVVQSPRYKIIEKKQPVAFWCNPISGHNTLYWYLQNLGQGPELLIRYENEEAVDDSQLPKDRFSAERLKGVDSTLKIQPAELGDSAVYLCASSPEPGNTEAFFGQGTRLTVV.